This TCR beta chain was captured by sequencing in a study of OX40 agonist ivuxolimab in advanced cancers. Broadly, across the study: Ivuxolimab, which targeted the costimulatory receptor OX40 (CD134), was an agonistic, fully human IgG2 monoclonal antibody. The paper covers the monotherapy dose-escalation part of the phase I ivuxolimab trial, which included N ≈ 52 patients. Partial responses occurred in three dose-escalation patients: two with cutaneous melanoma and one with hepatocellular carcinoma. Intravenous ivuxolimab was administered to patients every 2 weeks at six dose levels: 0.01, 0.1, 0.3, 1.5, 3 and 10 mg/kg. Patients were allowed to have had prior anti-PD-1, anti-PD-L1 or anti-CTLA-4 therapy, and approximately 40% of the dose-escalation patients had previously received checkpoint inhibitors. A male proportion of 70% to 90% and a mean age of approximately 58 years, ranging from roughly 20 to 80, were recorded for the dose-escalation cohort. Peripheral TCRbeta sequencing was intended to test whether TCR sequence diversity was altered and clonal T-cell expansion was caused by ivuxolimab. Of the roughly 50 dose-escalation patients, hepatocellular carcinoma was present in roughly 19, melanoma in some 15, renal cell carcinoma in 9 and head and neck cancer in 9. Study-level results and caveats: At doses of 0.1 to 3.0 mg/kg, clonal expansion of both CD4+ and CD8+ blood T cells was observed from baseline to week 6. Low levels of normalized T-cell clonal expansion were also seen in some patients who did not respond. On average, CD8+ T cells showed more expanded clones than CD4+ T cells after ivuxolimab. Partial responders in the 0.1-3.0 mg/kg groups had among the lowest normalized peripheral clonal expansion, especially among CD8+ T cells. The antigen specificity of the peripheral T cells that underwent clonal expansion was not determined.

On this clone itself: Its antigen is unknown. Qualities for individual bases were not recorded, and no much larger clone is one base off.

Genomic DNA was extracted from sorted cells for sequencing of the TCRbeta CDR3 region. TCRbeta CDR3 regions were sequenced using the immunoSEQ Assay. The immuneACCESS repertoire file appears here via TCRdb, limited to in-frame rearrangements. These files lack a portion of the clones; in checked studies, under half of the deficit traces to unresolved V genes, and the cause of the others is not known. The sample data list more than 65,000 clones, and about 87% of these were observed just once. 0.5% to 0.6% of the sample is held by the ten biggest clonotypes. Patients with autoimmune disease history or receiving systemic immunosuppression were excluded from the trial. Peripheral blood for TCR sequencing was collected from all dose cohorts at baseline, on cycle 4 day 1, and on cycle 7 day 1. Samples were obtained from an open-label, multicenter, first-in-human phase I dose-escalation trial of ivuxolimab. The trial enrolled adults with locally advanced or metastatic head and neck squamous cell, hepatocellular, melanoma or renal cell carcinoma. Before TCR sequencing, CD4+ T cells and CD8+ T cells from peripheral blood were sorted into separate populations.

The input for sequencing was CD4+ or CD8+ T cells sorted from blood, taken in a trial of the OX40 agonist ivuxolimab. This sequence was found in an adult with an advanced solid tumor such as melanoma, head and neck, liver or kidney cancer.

The nucleotide sequence is given as TGTGCCAGCACCCGGGACAGCTTTTATTCACCCCTCCACTTT. Its protein product is CASTRDSFYSPLHF. The V gene is TRBV2 and the J gene is TRBJ1-6, with TRBD1 identical over 7 junction bases. The germline V gene provides CDR1 SNHLY and CDR2 FYNNEI. Germline trimming: 7 bases from V, 8 bases from J; junction bases outside gene matches: 8. Including cysteine and phenylalanine, the CDR3 has 14 amino acids. The entry retains the CDR3 DNA only, 42 bases that are in frame from base 1.